The sequence of this TCR beta chain was determined in a study of siplizumab effects on memory and regulatory T cells. Study observations and caveats: The study found that siplizumab significantly reduced alloreactive sequences traceable to unstimulated CD4+ memory cells. Proliferating Tregs from siplizumab cultures lacked functional confirmation of suppression. Relative to controls at about 27%, mappable alloreactive CD4+ clones exhibited a mean Treg-derived proportion of less than 70% with siplizumab. Both greater diversity than memory cells and a major contribution to the alloresponse seemed to characterize naive T cells.

Note on this clone: What it binds is unknown.

Here immunoSEQ multiplex PCR was the method, and the copy in TCRdb shows in-frame clones only, minus some. The sample yields 75,000 to 100,000 clones, roughly 94% seen once. The germline gives CDR1 SGHRS, CDR2 YFSETQ. CDR3 size: 14 residues. Trimming left V 2 bases short and J 7 bases short, with 12 bases between. The chain recombines TRBV5-1 with TRBJ1-4; D is unresolved. The receptor comes from a human donor in good health. The sample taken for sequencing was non-Treg CD4+ T cells sorted from blood. The CDR3 nucleotides are TGCGCCAGCAGCTTTGGGATCGAGGGTGAAAAACTGTTTTTT. Translated, it gives CASSFGIEGEKLFF.